One and the same sample provided the 12 T cell receptor beta chains below, sequenced in a study of blood T cells in healthy people across ages. PCR was performed a second time for 7 to 11 cycles using a sample-barcoded 5' primer and a J-beta primer mix. TCRdb itself ran the 5' RACE reads through MiXCR, one entry per CDR3 protein. Among about 1.6 million distinct CDR3 sequences listed, 30% to 35% were seen once. The material sequenced was blood. All receptors derive from a woman in her thirties in good health.

The V gene is TRBV21-1, the J gene TRBJ2-4; the DNA was not compared with TRBD2, the D call given in the table. TRBV21-1 is flagged as a pseudogene. The CDR3 totals 15 residues. The CDR3 DNA reads TGTGCCAGCAGCAAGAGTCCCTTAGCCAAAAACATTCAGTACTTC. This gives the protein CASSKSPLAKNIQYF.

Details on this clonotype: With a much larger clone just one base away, this may be a read error. The chain uses TRBV6-1 and TRBJ2-5; the match to TRBD2 covers 10 bases. With V trimmed by 2 bases and J by 2 bases, 2 bases remained unmatched. The CDR3 totals 15 residues. Looked up from germline, CDR1 is MNHNS and CDR2 is SASEGT. CDR3 amino acids: CASSERAGGQETQYF. The DNA for the CDR3 is TGTGCCAGCAGTGAACGAGCGGGGGGGCAAGAGACCCAGTACTTC.

V and J are TRBV27 and TRBJ2-4; TRBD1 matches 11 bases. V lost 5 bases, J lost 7 bases, and 4 bases stayed unmatched. The CDR3 sequence is 14 residues long. Germline V gene data show CDR1 as MNHEY and CDR2 as SMNVEV (reference sequence). CDR3 in DNA: TGTGCCAGCAGTCGGGACAGGGGGAACAACATTCAGTACTTC. Amino acid sequence: CASSRDRGNNIQYF.

This clonotype occurred a few times. The chain recombines TRBV5-5 with TRBJ1-1; D may be TRBD1 (6 bases). V was shortened by 2 bases and J by 1 base, with 9 bases between the two germline ends. The germline CDR1 and CDR2 sequences are SGHKS and YYEKEE (reference sequence). The CDR3 is 14 residues long. Here the CDR3 DNA reads TGTGCCAGCAGCTTCAACAGGGCGAACACTGAAGCTTTCTTT. It specifies CASSFNRANTEAFF.

The chain links TRBV20-1 to TRBJ2-6; D is perhaps TRBD2 (5 bases). Germline lookup yields CDR1 DFQATT and CDR2 SNEGSKA (reference sequence). The CDR3 length is 17 residues. Trimming shortened V by 0 bases and J by 0 bases, and 12 bases separated the two germline ends. CDR3 nucleotide sequence: TGCAGTGCTAGAGATGAGGGAAGCTACTCTGGGGCCAACGTCCTGACTTTC. This encodes CSARDEGSYSGANVLTF.

The table lists this clonotype with many counts. The V and J genes are TRBV5-1 and TRBJ2-3; TRBD2 matches 10 bases. Trimming removed 4 bases from V and 3 bases from J; junction bases left unmatched: 8. CDR1 and CDR2 (germline): SGHRS, YFSETQ. The CDR3 is made up of 16 amino acids. The CDR3 sequence: CASSTPGLAITDTQYF. The CDR3 coding sequence is TGCGCCAGCAGCACTCCGGGACTAGCGATAACAGATACGCAGTATTTT.

V and J are TRBV6-2 or TRBV6-3 and TRBJ1-2; 10 bases align to TRBD1. The CDR3 contains 13 residues. The junction had 3 bases not matched to a gene; V was cut back by 5 bases and J by 6 bases. Germline lookup yields CDR1 MNHEY and CDR2 SVGEGT. The CDR3 region has the DNA TGTGCCAGCAGTGGGACAGGGGAACATGGCTACACCTTC. Its protein is CASSGTGEHGYTF.

This clonotype was seen a few times. This chain uses TRBV5-1 with TRBJ2-1; TRBD1 is a possible D gene (6 bases). Trimming removed 1 base at V and 4 bases at J, with 12 bases between. The CDR3 consists of 15 residues. Germline CDR1 and CDR2: SGHRS and YFSETQ. The CDR3 coding sequence is TGCGCCAGCAGCTTGTTTCTGGGGGCATACAATGAGCAGTTCTTC. Its translation is CASSLFLGAYNEQFF.

The chain uses TRBV29-1 and TRBJ1-1, with no clear D. Germline V CDR1 and CDR2: SQVTM, ANQGSEA. The CDR3 length is 10 residues. The V gene lost 4 bases and the J gene lost 6 bases, with 6 bases spanning the gap. As DNA, the CDR3 is TGCAGCGTTGTAAACGCTGAAGCTTTCTTT. This translates into CSVVNAEAFF.

The CDR3, as DNA: TGCGCCAGCAGCTTTCAGACAGGGGACCATGAGCAGTACTTC. Its translation: CASSFQTGDHEQYF. The J gene is TRBJ2-5, the V gene TRBV5-1, with 8 bases lining up with TRBD1. V was clipped by 2 bases and J by 11 bases; unmatched bases: 11. The germline CDR1 and CDR2 sequences are SGHRS and YFSETQ. The CDR3 covers 14 residues.

The table lists this clonotype with a few counts. The CDR3 is CASSLAGGLISYEQYF. CDR3 nucleotide sequence: TGTGCCAGCAGCTTAGCGGGGGGGCTAATTTCCTACGAGCAGTACTTC. The chain has TRBV7-2 and TRBJ2-7; tentatively, D is TRBD2 (7 bases). Germline V gene lookup returns CDR1 SGHTA and CDR2 FQGNSA. The CDR3 runs 16 residues. V was pared by 0 bases and J by 1 base, with 13 bases between.

This clonotype was seen at least ten times. V usage is TRBV20-1 and J usage is TRBJ2-7; D is undetermined. This CDR3 is 13 amino acids long. Germline CDR1 reads DFQATT; CDR2 reads SNEGSKA (reference sequence). The V end lost 3 bases, the J end lost 5 bases, and 14 bases lay between the germline ends. This CDR3 reads CSARIEPRNEQYF. The CDR3 region has the DNA TGCAGTGCTAGGATTGAGCCGCGGAACGAGCAGTACTTC.